Following are 25 T cell receptor beta chains from one sample sequenced in a study of OX40 agonist ivuxolimab in advanced cancers. The data were produced by immunoSEQ multiplex PCR, yet TCRdb's version contains in-frame clones alone and is incomplete. Of some 30,000 clones listed, approximately 88% were seen once; the top ten hold over 25%. Specimen: CD4+ or CD8+ T cells sorted from blood, collected in a trial of the OX40 agonist ivuxolimab. These receptors all stem from an adult with an advanced solid tumor such as melanoma, head and neck, liver or kidney cancer.

The rearrangement uses TRBV9 and TRBJ2-3, with a tentative D call TRBD2 (6 bases). Germline V gene lookup returns CDR1 SGDLS and CDR2 YYNGEE. Trimming left V 3 bases short and J 0 bases short, with 14 bases between. CDR3 length: 16 amino acids. The CDR3 loop reads CASSAPIGTSTDTQYF. CDR3 DNA sequence: TGTGCCAGCAGCGCACCGATCGGGACTAGCACAGATACGCAGTATTTT.

The chain employs TRBV5-3 and TRBJ1-5; no clear D. TRBV5-3 counts as an open reading frame of uncertain function. V was shortened by 0 bases and J by 6 bases, with 13 bases between the two germline ends. This CDR3 region has 15 residues. CDR3 region: CARSLVHSRPQPQHF. CDR3 nucleotide sequence: TGTGCCAGAAGCTTGGTTCACAGCCGGCCTCAGCCCCAGCATTTT.

This rearrangement joins TRBV11-2 to TRBJ2-7; TRBD2 agrees at 9 bases. This CDR3 is 19 amino acids long. The V and J ends lost 2 bases and 5 bases, in that order; junction bases with no gene match: 19. Germline V gives CDR1 SGHAT, CDR2 FQNNGV. The CDR3 reads CASSLFLYPLAGRGNEQYF. The CDR3 DNA reads TGTGCCAGCAGCTTATTCCTATACCCCCTAGCGGGAAGGGGCAACGAGCAGTACTTC.

The chain carries TRBV25-1 and TRBJ2-3; TRBD2 is a possible D gene (5 bases). Germline loops: CDR1 MGHDK, CDR2 SYGVNS. The CDR3 sequence is 13 residues long. Trimming shortened V by 6 bases and J by 6 bases, and 13 bases separated the two germline ends. CDR3 coding DNA: TGTGCCAGCAGGGAGGATCCGACGGATACGCAGTATTTT. Residues: CASREDPTDTQYF.

The chain has TRBV7-9 and TRBJ2-7, with a weak D call TRBD2 (6 bases). The CDR3 spans 15 residues. The V gene lost 5 bases and the J gene lost 2 bases, with 16 bases spanning the gap. The germline CDR1 and CDR2 sequences are SEHNR and FQNEAQ (reference sequence). For the CDR3, the DNA is TGTGCCAGCAGCCCCACCGAGGGACTTGCCTACGAGCAGTACTTC. Its translation is CASSPTEGLAYEQYF.

In its sample, this clone was seen a few times. The chain carries TRBV19 and TRBJ1-5, with TRBD1 as a possible D gene (5 bases). Trimming stripped 7 bases from V and 4 bases from J, with 20 bases between. Germline values: CDR1 LNHDA, CDR2 SQIVND (reference sequence). The CDR3 sequence is 16 residues long. CDR3 in amino acids: CASTERDVNFNQPQHF. CDR3 in DNA: TGTGCCAGTACGGAGAGGGACGTTAATTTTAATCAGCCCCAGCATTTT.

The J gene is TRBJ1-1, the V gene TRBV5-4, with D unresolved. The CDR3 spans 12 residues. With 0 bases removed from V and 8 bases from J, the gap between germline ends came to 8 bases. Per germline, CDR1 SGHNT and CDR2 YYREEE (reference sequence). CDR3 protein: CASSLGTNEAFF. The CDR3 DNA reads as TGTGCCAGCAGCTTGGGGACGAACGAAGCTTTCTTT. Drawing the rest from reference TRBV5-4 and TRBJ1-1, the complete variable domain is ETGVTQSPTHLIKTRGQQVTLRCSSQSGHNTVSWYQQALGQGPQFIFQYYREEENGRGNFPPRFSGLQFPNYSSELNVNALELDDSALYLCASSLGTNEAFFGQGTRLTVV.

This chain joins TRBV5-1 and TRBJ1-1; the D gene is possibly TRBD1 (5 bases). V dropped 4 bases and J dropped 3 bases, with 19 bases sitting between them. Germline-derived CDR1 and CDR2 are SGHRS and YFSETQ. This CDR3 contains 16 residues. Here the CDR3 DNA reads TGCGCCAGCAGCCCATGGGGACTGGAGTTGCACACTGAAGCTTTCTTT. Encoded protein: CASSPWGLELHTEAFF.

The chain is built from TRBV4-1 and TRBJ1-1, with D perhaps matching TRBD1 (5 bases). The germline CDR1 and CDR2 sequences are MGHRA and YSYEKL. The CDR3 loop spans 17 amino acids. Trimming removed 1 base at V and 2 bases at J, with 17 bases between. The DNA for the CDR3 is TGCGCCAGCAGCCAAGTGAGGCAGGGCCATGGCAACACTGAAGCTTTCTTT. Translated: CASSQVRQGHGNTEAFF.

The genes are TRBV5-5 and TRBJ1-1, with a weak D call TRBD1 (5 bases). The V end was cut by 0 bases, the J end by 5 bases, with 17 bases between. The CDR3 length is 16 residues. Germline V gene sequence: CDR1 SGHKS, CDR2 YYEKEE (reference sequence). The CDR3 reads CASSLVGVQPRTEAFF. The CDR3 nucleotides are TGTGCCAGCAGCTTGGTAGGGGTACAGCCTCGGACTGAAGCTTTCTTT. Full variable domain (remainder filled in from reference TRBV5-5 and TRBJ1-1): DAGVTQSPTHLIKTRGQQVTLRCSPISGHKSVSWYQQVLGQGPQFIFQYYEKEERGRGNFPDRFSARQFPNYSSELNVNALLLGDSALYLCASSLVGVQPRTEAFFGQGTRLTVV.

The chain carries TRBV10-2 and TRBJ1-2; D might be TRBD1 (5 bases). Germline-derived CDR1 and CDR2 are WSHSY and SAAADI. The V gene lost 8 bases and the J gene lost 6 bases, with 19 bases spanning the gap. The CDR3 has 14 amino acids. CDR3 protein: CASAGHPPSDGYTF. The CDR3 nucleotides read TGCGCCAGCGCTGGACATCCACCCAGCGATGGCTACACCTTC.

The chain recombines TRBV9 with TRBJ1-1; perhaps TRBD1 as D (6 bases). CDR3 length equals 15 residues. CDR1 is SGDLS and CDR2 is YYNGEE in the germline V gene. V was clipped by 0 bases and J by 5 bases, with 14 bases between them. Written as DNA, the CDR3 is TGTGCCAGCAGCGTAGCTACAGAGGGGGGAACTGAAGCTTTCTTT. Translating gives CASSVATEGGTEAFF.

The chain links TRBV5-5 to TRBJ2-1; a weak D match, TRBD2 (6 bases). Trimming cost V 3 bases and J 0 bases, with 16 bases left between them. From germline, CDR1 is SGHKS and CDR2 YYEKEE (reference sequence). The CDR3 length is 17 residues. The CDR3 DNA sequence: TGTGCCAGCAGCTCCGCTGGCGGGGAGAGCTCCTACAATGAGCAGTTCTTC. Translated, it gives CASSSAGGESSYNEQFF.

The chain has TRBV6-5 and TRBJ2-7; possibly TRBD1 or TRBD2 for D (6 bases each). The CDR3 loop spans 15 amino acids. V lost 4 bases and J lost 5, with 18 bases in between. CDR1 is MNHEY and CDR2 is SVGAGI in the germline V gene. Written as DNA, the CDR3 is TGTGCCAGCAGTTGGGGGGCGGGGAGTAGTAACGAGCAGTACTTC. As protein: CASSWGAGSSNEQYF.

The chain has TRBV6-5 and TRBJ1-5; 7 bases agree with TRBD1. CDR3 size: 15 residues. V lost 6 bases, J lost 2 bases, and 7 bases stayed unmatched. The V gene's germline CDR1 is MNHEY and CDR2 SVGAGI. CDR3 coding DNA: TGTGCCAGCAGCCGCGACAGGGCGGGCAATCAGCCCCAGCATTTT. It yields the protein CASSRDRAGNQPQHF.

The chain employs TRBV19 and TRBJ1-2; maybe TRBD1 (6 bases). The CDR3 is made up of 13 amino acids. V was trimmed by 1 base and J by 8 bases, leaving 11 bases between them. The germline CDR1 and CDR2 sequences are LNHDA and SQIVND (reference sequence). CDR3 coding DNA: TGTGCCAGTAGTATAGGGGGGCTCCGAGGCTACACCTTC. Translating it yields CASSIGGLRGYTF.

This chain joins TRBV9 and TRBJ1-1; 7 nucleotides align to TRBD1. This CDR3 is built from 15 residues. Losses at the gene ends were 0 bases for V and 6 bases for J; bases not matched to a gene: 8. Per germline, CDR1 SGDLS and CDR2 YYNGEE. The CDR3 reads CASSVGYRGVPEAFF. The CDR3 DNA reads as TGTGCCAGCAGCGTAGGGTACAGGGGTGTCCCTGAAGCTTTCTTT.

V gene TRBV2 combines with J gene TRBJ1-1; D is unclear. The V end lost 3 bases, the J end lost 7 bases, and 3 bases lay between the germline ends. The CDR3 sequence is 10 residues long. Germline V gene lookup returns CDR1 SNHLY and CDR2 FYNNEI. The CDR3 nucleotides are TGTGCCAGCAGTGACGGTGAAGCTTTCTTT. It translates to CASSDGEAFF.

V and J are TRBV7-3 and TRBJ2-2, with no clear D. The germline gives CDR1 SGHTA, CDR2 FQGTGA. V dropped 5 bases and J dropped 8 bases, with 15 bases sitting between them. The CDR3 has 14 amino acids. CDR3 nucleotide sequence: TGTGCCAGCAGCCCCACGTTTGTCAGGGGGGAGCTGTTTTTT. This codes for CASSPTFVRGELFF.

J is TRBJ2-1 and V is TRBV7-9; D is possibly TRBD2 (5 bases). Per germline, CDR1 SEHNR and CDR2 FQNEAQ (reference sequence). The CDR3 sequence is 14 residues long. Trimming took 5 bases from V and 7 from J, leaving 15 bases between them. The CDR3 nucleotides read TGTGCCAGCAGCCGAGCGGAAGGGAAGAATGAGCAGTTCTTC. It codes for CASSRAEGKNEQFF.

V usage is TRBV6-5 and J usage is TRBJ1-1; 9 bases map to TRBD1. Germline values: CDR1 MNHEY, CDR2 SVGAGI. After removal of 4 bases from V and 7 bases from J, the junction contained 4 bases not matched to a gene. The CDR3 is 13 residues long. The CDR3 DNA sequence: TGTGCCAGCAGTTTCGGACAGGGGAGTGAAGCTTTCTTT. This translates into CASSFGQGSEAFF.

V usage is TRBV7-3 and J usage is TRBJ2-5; D unclear. The J call is in doubt because the DNA end fits TRBJ2-7 better. The CDR3 loop spans 13 amino acids. Looked up from germline, CDR1 is SGHTA and CDR2 is FQGTGA. CDR3 sequence: CASSLHADYEQYF. Written as DNA, the CDR3 is TGTGCCAGCAGCTTACATGCAGACTACGAGCAGTACTTC.

The chain uses TRBV2 and TRBJ2-7; 7 positions agree with TRBD1. The CDR3 spans 13 residues. Losses at the gene ends were 6 bases for V and 3 bases for J; bases not matched to a gene: 5. CDR1 SNHLY and CDR2 FYNNEI come from the germline V gene. Here the CDR3 reads CASSRDSRYEQYF. The CDR3 coding sequence is TGTGCCAGCAGCCGGGACAGCCGCTACGAGCAGTACTTC.

With respect to this clone: The same CDR3 can be traced to other DNA sequences in this sample. V and J are TRBV14 and TRBJ1-2; D perhaps matches TRBD1 (5 bases). Trimming removed 3 bases at V and 2 bases at J, with 7 bases between. Germline loops: CDR1 SGHDN, CDR2 FVKESK. This CDR3 is 13 amino acids long. CDR3 region: CASSQGTNYGYTF. CDR3 DNA: TGTGCCAGCAGCCAGGGGACCAACTATGGCTACACCTTC.

The rearrangement links TRBV6-5 to TRBJ2-2, with 8 bases aligning to TRBD2. CDR3 length: 14 amino acids. J gave up 7 bases and V 5 bases, and 6 bases lay outside the gene matches. Germline V gene lookup returns CDR1 MNHEY and CDR2 SVGAGI. In DNA form, the CDR3 reads TGTGCCAGCAGTGCGGGGGGATTAGGCGGGGAGCTGTTTTTT. This sequence encodes CASSAGGLGGELFF.